This entry concerns a single TCR beta chain. These data originate in a study of T cell changes during pregnancy in multiple sclerosis. Germline CDR1 reads SGHTA; CDR2 reads FQGNSA. With 3 bases removed from V and 2 bases from J, the gap between germline ends came to 13 bases. The length of the CDR3 is 15 residues. Method: immunoSEQ multiplex PCR; TCRdb's copy keeps in-frame clones and lacks some. This sample yields approximately 90,000 clones, of which about 91% are seen a single time; 0.9% to 0.95% belongs to the top ten. The chain is built from TRBV7-2 and TRBJ2-5, with a possible D match to TRBD1 (6 bases). Sequencing used peripheral blood, obtained before pregnancy. This clonotype originated in a female donor with multiple sclerosis, enrolled in a pregnancy study. The CDR3 reads CASSFGTNYQETQYF. The CDR3 nucleotides read TGTGCCAGCAGCTTCGGGACAAATTATCAAGAGACCCAGTACTTC.